This section outlines one TCR beta chain sequence together with its context. Its antigen is not known. The sample comes from a study of T cell repertoires in cytomegalovirus infection. TCRdb re-derived calls from the reads in MiXCR, one entry per CDR3 protein. The data contain about 890,000 distinct CDR3 sequences, approximately 32% of them singletons. The sequence was collected from a human donor in good health (CMV status not recorded). Some clones in this sample may be carry-over from other donors' samples. The material sequenced was cultured CD8+ T cells from PBMCs, taken from culture after CMV antigen stimulation.

Here the CDR3 reads CASSLVNRGSTEAFF. DNA for the CDR3: TGTGCCAGCAGTTTGGTAAACAGGGGAAGCACTGAAGCTTTCTTT. The chain has TRBV6-2 or TRBV6-3 and TRBJ1-1, with TRBD1 matching over 7 bases. Germline values: CDR1 MNHEY, CDR2 SVGEGT. CDR3 length: 15 amino acids. V shed 4 bases and J 4 bases; nucleotides not matched to a gene: 9.